This T cell receptor (beta chain) comes out of a study of blood T cell repertoires in COVID-19. Study-level background: The origin of the acute and convalescent COVID-19 samples was the United States, Italy and Spain. T cells, B-cell-depleted T cells, or PBMCs supplied cDNA or gDNA.

In the authors' methods: Amplification from reference gene primers served as the basis for estimated nucleated cell counts. TCRdb keeps only in-frame clones here, not all; method: immunoSEQ multiplex PCR. V, J and clone size reflect that table, while D and trimming were determined from the DNA. The data show some 50,000 clones, with more than 80% seen just once and approximately 8% held by the top ten. Per the germline V gene, CDR1 is SGHNT and CDR2 is YYREEE (reference sequence). The CDR3 totals 14 residues. The trim removed 5 bases at V and 2 bases at J, leaving 7 bases unmatched. V is TRBV5-4 and J is TRBJ2-7; 7 bases align to TRBD1. This sequence was found in a man aged 80 or over in a cohort sampled during active COVID-19. The sample was peripheral blood. CDR3 loop: CASRQQGIPYEQYF. CDR3 DNA sequence: TGTGCCAGCAGACAACAGGGGATCCCCTACGAGCAGTACTTC.